These 14 T cell receptor beta chains came from one sample sequenced in a study of CD8+CD57+ T cells in acquired aplastic anemia. Using genomic DNA as the template, TCR beta VDJ and CDR3 profiling was carried out. TCRdb re-derived calls from the reads in MiXCR, one entry per CDR3 protein. The data show about 80,000 distinct CDR3 sequences, with 40% to 50% seen just once and about 68% held by the top ten. Material for sequencing was sorted CD4+, CD8+, or CD8+CD57+ T cells (not recorded which) from PBMCs. All receptors derive from a human donor in good health, serving as a control.

As regards this clonotype: This clone may be a read error of a much larger clone one base away. The chain employs TRBV4-1 and TRBJ2-3, with D unclear. Germline loops: CDR1 MGHRA, CDR2 YSYEKL. Trimming pared 4 bases from V and 5 bases from J, leaving 7 bases between. The CDR3 covers 12 residues. CDR3 residues: CASSRVGDTQYF. CDR3 coding DNA: TGCGCCAGCAGCCGAGTAGGAGATACGCAGTATTTT.

On this clonotype itself: A read error may be the cause here, since a much bigger clone is one base away. The chain uses TRBV5-4 and TRBJ1-1; D ambiguous. V was clipped by 3 bases and J by 5 bases, with 11 bases between them. The CDR3 length is 13 residues. The germline gives CDR1 SGHNT, CDR2 YYREEE (reference sequence). In nucleotides, the CDR3 is TGTGCCAGCAGCTGGGCAGGTGAGACTGAAGCTTTCTTT. The encoded protein is CASSWAGETEAFF.

A note on this clonotype: A much larger clone lies one base from this, so it may be a read error. The missing conserved phenylalanine or tryptophan at the end of this CDR3 makes a read error likely. The chain links TRBV9 to TRBJ1-1; D remains ambiguous. With 0 bases removed from V and 4 bases from J, the gap between germline ends came to 7 bases. CDR1 is SGDLS, CDR2 YYNGEE, per germline. The CDR3 runs to 13 residues. CDR3 protein: CASSVAGSTEAFL. The CDR3 nucleotides read TGTGCCAGCAGCGTAGCGGGGAGCACTGAAGCTTTCCTT.

This clonotype was seen ten or more times. This rearrangement joins TRBV15 to TRBJ1-4; D may be TRBD1 (5 bases). V was shortened by 1 base and J by 7 bases, with 16 bases between the two germline ends. CDR3 size: 16 residues. Germline V gives CDR1 LNHNV, CDR2 YYDKDF (reference sequence). The CDR3: CATSRVQEGRREKLFF. The CDR3 DNA sequence: TGTGCCACCAGCAGAGTACAGGAGGGGAGACGTGAAAAACTGTTTTTT.

The chain uses TRBV10-1 and TRBJ1-5; 7 bases agree with TRBD1. This CDR3 region has 14 residues. Germline CDR1 WNHNN, CDR2 SYGVQD (reference sequence). The V segment lost 7 bases and the J segment 8 bases; nucleotides outside the gene matches: 11. The CDR3 spells CASTPDRASKPQHF. CDR3 DNA: TGCGCCAGCACTCCCGACAGGGCCAGCAAGCCCCAGCATTTT.

CDR3 bases: TGTGCCAGCAGTGAGGACGGGAGAGGGACAGATACGCAGTATTTT. The encoded protein is CASSEDGRGTDTQYF. The chain couples TRBV2 to TRBJ2-3; TRBD2 might be the D (6 bases). V shed 3 bases and J shed 3 bases, with 13 bases lying between them. Germline V gives CDR1 SNHLY, CDR2 FYNNEI. This CDR3 comprises 15 residues.

This chain uses TRBV29-1 with TRBJ2-5, with a weak D call TRBD2 (6 bases). The V gene's germline CDR1 is SQVTM and CDR2 ANQGSEA. This CDR3 contains 17 residues. The germline V and J ends were trimmed by 0 bases and 3 bases, with 20 bases remaining between them. The CDR3 DNA reads TGCAGCGTTGAAGATCTGGGGTGGCACACGGGGGAAGAGACCCAGTACTTC. Translated, it gives CSVEDLGWHTGEETQYF.

This clonotype was counted at least ten times. The rearrangement uses TRBV7-9 and TRBJ2-1, with D unclear. The CDR3 is made up of 12 amino acids. Germline CDR1 SEHNR, CDR2 FQNEAQ (reference sequence). The germline V and J ends were trimmed by 5 bases and 14 bases, with 16 bases remaining between them. CDR3 sequence: CASSPDPSGEFF. The CDR3 coding sequence is TGTGCCAGCAGCCCAGACCCGTCAGGAGAGTTCTTC.

The sample holds many counts of this clonotype. The gene calls are TRBV24-1 and TRBJ1-5; no clear D. Trimming removed 8 bases at V and 7 bases at J, with 20 bases between. Germline V gene data show CDR1 as KGHDR and CDR2 as SFDVKD. The CDR3 sequence is 15 residues long. The CDR3 nucleotides are TGTGCCACCATCGAGGACCGACCCAAGGCCCAGCCCCAGCATTTT. This translates into CATIEDRPKAQPQHF.

This clonotype was seen repeatedly, ten times or more. The chain carries TRBV2 and TRBJ2-7; TRBD1 matches 7 bases. CDR1 is SNHLY and CDR2 is FYNNEI in the germline V gene. V was clipped by 2 bases and J by 2 bases; unmatched bases: 6. This CDR3 contains 15 residues. As DNA, the CDR3 is TGTGCCAGCAGTGAATCTTCGGACAGGCCCTACGAGCAGTACTTC. Its protein product is CASSESSDRPYEQYF. Full variable domain (rest looked up from reference TRBV2 and TRBJ2-7): EPEVTQTPSHQVTQMGQEVILRCVPISNHLYFYWYRQILGQKVEFLVSFYNNEISEKSEIFDDQFSVERPDGSNFTLKIRSTKLEDSAMYFCASSESSDRPYEQYFGPGTRLTVT.

The chain carries TRBV7-2 and TRBJ1-1; D may be TRBD1 (6 bases). CDR3 length: 14 residues. CDR1 SGHTA and CDR2 FQGNSA come from the germline V gene. V shed 6 bases and J shed 5 bases, with 16 bases lying between them. CDR3 loop: CASRPAGGRTEAFF. The CDR3 nucleotides are TGTGCCAGCAGACCAGCTGGGGGCAGAACTGAAGCTTTCTTT.

This clonotype has just a few counts. The chain has TRBV6-5 and TRBJ2-2; D is ambiguous. The V and J ends lost 0 bases and 4 bases respectively, with 9 bases between them. Per germline, CDR1 MNHEY and CDR2 SVGAGI. This CDR3 spans 15 amino acids. CDR3 DNA sequence: TGTGCCAGCAGTTACTCCCATGTTAGCACCGGGGAGCTGTTTTTT. Protein: CASSYSHVSTGELFF.

The gene calls are TRBV25-1 and TRBJ1-6; D not resolved. The CDR3 consists of 14 residues. In germline, CDR1 is MGHDK, CDR2 SYGVNS. V was trimmed by 1 base and J by 7 bases, leaving 8 bases between them. The CDR3 DNA sequence: TGTGCCAGCAGTGAATCCAGGTCCAATTCACCCCTCCACTTT. Its translation is CASSESRSNSPLHF.

This clonotype was picked up one time. This sequence joins TRBV2 and TRBJ2-7; D possibly matches TRBD1 or TRBD2 (5 bases each). V lost 2 bases and J 4 bases, leaving 12 bases between the germline ends. Germline CDR1 and CDR2: SNHLY and FYNNEI. The CDR3 covers 14 residues. The chain's CDR3 is CASSERDPPYEQYF. The DNA of the CDR3 is TGTGCCAGCAGTGAACGGGACCCACCATACGAGCAGTACTTC.